The 21 T cell receptor beta chains reported below all come from one sample, sequenced in a study of human T cells and chemical hapten exposure (dated by TCRdb to the early 2020s). Library method: RACE. Sequencing was carried out with a NextSeq 500. Starting from the raw public reads, TCRdb applied fastp trimming at Q25, assembled clones with MiXCR and retained in-frame beta chains. Rows are unified per CDR3 protein, each entry keeping the most common DNA and genes. The sample records roughly 43,000 distinct CDR3 sequences, 9.6% of which are singletons. The biggest ten clones account for 11% to 15% of the sample. What this sample's time point label stands for: patch test 2, 6 weeks after DPC sensitization. This specimen's treatment or condition label, per the study, means: therapeutic diphenylcyclopropenone sensitization with weekly scalp DPC. Unfractionated whole blood was collected in Tempus Blood RNA tubes, and total RNA was extracted from that blood.

The material sequenced was whole blood, taken in connection with sensitization to the hapten diphenylcyclopropenone (DPC). The origin of the receptors is a woman in her 30s with alopecia areata. Some clones in this sample may be carry-over from other donors' samples.

This clonotype was picked up many times. V is TRBV6-5 and J is TRBJ1-2; D remains ambiguous. CDR1 is MNHEY and CDR2 is SVGAGI in the germline V gene. V lost 4 bases to trimming and J lost 0 bases, with 12 bases between them. This CDR3 is 15 amino acids long. In nucleotides, the CDR3 is TGTGCCAGCAGTTCTTCACGGGCAACTAACTATGGCTACACCTTC. This encodes CASSSSRATNYGYTF.

This clonotype was recorded many times. This chain links TRBV29-1 with TRBJ1-2, with D tentatively TRBD1 (5 bases). In germline, CDR1 is SQVTM, CDR2 ANQGSEA. This CDR3 region has 13 residues. The V end was cut by 7 bases, the J end by 7 bases, with 19 bases between. In DNA form, the CDR3 reads TGCAGCGCCCCGGGACCCAACGGTAGTGGCTACACCTTC. This gives the protein CSAPGPNGSGYTF. The full variable domain, its missing parts supplied by reference TRBV29-1 and TRBJ1-2, is SAVISQKPSRDICQRGTSLTIQCQVDSQVTMMFWYRQQPGQSLTLIATANQGSEATYESGFVIDKFPISRPNLTFSTLTVSNMSPEDSSIYLCSAPGPNGSGYTFGSGTRLTVV.

The rearrangement links TRBV19 to TRBJ2-5, with unresolved D. The CDR3 extends over 13 amino acids. V gave up 1 base and J gave up 5 bases, with 8 bases separating them. The germline CDR1 and CDR2 sequences are LNHDA and SQIVND (reference sequence). This CDR3 reads CASSIGVGETQYF. As DNA, the CDR3 is TGTGCCAGTAGTATAGGAGTAGGGGAGACCCAGTACTTC.

This clonotype has a handful of counts. V gene TRBV5-4 combines with J gene TRBJ2-2; possible D gene TRBD1, 5 bases. Per the germline V gene, CDR1 is SGHNT and CDR2 is YYREEE (reference sequence). V gave up 2 bases and J gave up 0 bases, with 17 bases separating them. The CDR3 extends over 18 amino acids. The CDR3 here is CASSLRRQTVTNTGELFF. CDR3 nucleotides: TGTGCCAGCAGCTTAAGGAGACAGACGGTTACGAACACCGGGGAGCTGTTTTTT.

In this sample, this clonotype turned up many times. This chain connects TRBV16 to TRBJ1-5; 7 bases line up with TRBD1. The CDR3 extends over 15 amino acids. In germline, CDR1 is KGHSY, CDR2 FQNENV. Trimming took 3 bases from V and 1 from J; bases not matched to a gene: 3. The CDR3 region has the DNA TGTGCCAGCAGCCACAACAGGGGAAGCAATCAGCCCCAGCATTTT. It translates to CASSHNRGSNQPQHF.

Only a few counts were recorded for this clonotype. The V call is TRBV20-1, the J call TRBJ1-4; D not certain. CDR3 length: 13 amino acids. V was cut by 6 bases and J by 8 bases, with 16 bases left in between. Germline V gene sequence: CDR1 DFQATT, CDR2 SNEGSKA (reference sequence). The CDR3 sequence is CSAQVGVVEKLFF. Written as DNA, the CDR3 is TGCAGTGCCCAAGTCGGTGTTGTAGAAAAACTGTTTTTT.

The V and J genes are TRBV12-3 or TRBV12-4 and TRBJ1-6; D remains ambiguous. The CDR3 contains 12 residues. V lost 6 bases and J 0 bases, leaving 0 bases between the germline ends. The CDR3 DNA reads TGTGCCAGCAGCTCCTATAATTCACCCCTCCACTTT. It is translated as CASSSYNSPLHF.

This clonotype was seen a handful of times. The chain links TRBV29-1 to TRBJ2-1; D is unclear. CDR3 length equals 14 residues. V lost 7 bases to trimming and J lost 0 bases, with 13 bases between them. Looked up from germline, CDR1 is SQVTM and CDR2 is ANQGSEA. The CDR3 sequence is CSALPGLSYNEQFF. CDR3 bases: TGCAGCGCCCTCCCCGGGCTCTCCTACAATGAGCAGTTCTTC.

There are a few counts of this clonotype. V and J are TRBV20-1 and TRBJ2-3, with D uncertain. Germline CDR1 reads DFQATT; CDR2 reads SNEGSKA (reference sequence). CDR3 length equals 12 residues. The V end was cut by 3 bases, the J end by 4 bases, with 8 bases between. The CDR3 DNA follows: TGCAGTGCTAGCCGCCCGGCAGATACGCAGTATTTT. Its translation: CSASRPADTQYF.

There are a few counts of this clonotype. As DNA, the CDR3 is TGTGCCAGCAGCCAAGGTTCCGTGGCCGAGACCCAGTACTTC. This translates into CASSQGSVAETQYF. V gene TRBV3-1 combines with J gene TRBJ2-5; D gene ambiguous. CDR1 and CDR2 (germline): LGHDT, YNNKEL (reference sequence). V lost 1 base, J lost 5 bases, and 11 bases lay in between. This CDR3 comprises 14 residues.

This clonotype was counted ten times or more. CDR3 nucleotides: TGTGCCAGCAGCTTGCGGACGTACGTGGATGAGCAGTTCTTC. Translated, it gives CASSLRTYVDEQFF. This chain connects TRBV5-5 to TRBJ2-1, with D hard to call. The CDR3 runs 14 residues. V was pared by 1 base and J by 8 bases, with 13 bases between. From germline, CDR1 is SGHKS and CDR2 YYEKEE (reference sequence).

This clonotype was counted ten times or more. The chain uses TRBV27 and TRBJ2-7, with D maybe TRBD1 (6 bases). The CDR3 loop spans 15 amino acids. Germline V gene data show CDR1 as MNHEY and CDR2 as SMNVEV (reference sequence). Between the trimmed V and J ends, which lost 3 bases and 2 bases, there was a span of 14 bases. CDR3 sequence (DNA): TGTGCCAGCAGTTTCTTAGGGGACACTACCTACGAGCAGTACTTC. Encoded protein: CASSFLGDTTYEQYF.

V usage is TRBV20-1 and J usage is TRBJ1-6, with 10 bases matching TRBD1. This CDR3 has 13 residues. Germline V gives CDR1 DFQATT, CDR2 SNEGSKA (reference sequence). Trimming removed 6 bases from V and 8 bases from J; junction bases left unmatched: 4. The CDR3 sequence: CSAATGGDSPLHF. CDR3 in DNA: TGCAGTGCCGCGACAGGGGGCGATTCACCCCTCCACTTT.

The chain's CDR3 is CASSQDRGGVTDTQYF. CDR3 nucleotide sequence: TGTGCCAGCAGCCAAGATCGTGGCGGGGTCACAGATACGCAGTATTTT. The rearrangement uses TRBV4-2 and TRBJ2-3; D possibly corresponds to TRBD2 (6 bases). V was trimmed by 0 bases and J by 2 bases, leaving 12 bases between them. Looked up from germline, CDR1 is LGHNA and CDR2 is YNFKEQ. CDR3 length: 16 amino acids.

In this sample, this clonotype turned up many times. This CDR3 reads CASSVGSGANVLTF. The CDR3 nucleotides are TGTGCCAGCAGTGTCGGATCTGGGGCCAACGTCCTGACTTTC. The genes are TRBV12-3 or TRBV12-4 and TRBJ2-6; no clear D gene. Deletions cut 5 bases from V and 1 base from J, with 6 bases between. This CDR3 has 14 amino acids.

Only a few counts were recorded for this clonotype. This chain connects TRBV12-3 or TRBV12-4 to TRBJ2-3; D not resolved. This CDR3 spans 14 amino acids. V shed 1 base and J shed 6 bases, with 11 bases lying between them. In nucleotides, the CDR3 is TGTGCCAGCAGTTTAGGGATGAGGAGCGATACGCAGTATTTT. This translates into CASSLGMRSDTQYF.

This clonotype was counted at least ten times. This chain uses TRBV7-2 with TRBJ2-7, with D perhaps TRBD2 (5 bases). Trimming removed 2 bases at V and 7 bases at J, with 21 bases between. Per the germline V gene, CDR1 is SGHTA and CDR2 is FQGNSA. The CDR3 spans 16 residues. The CDR3 DNA reads as TGTGCCAGCAGCTTACAGACTAACCCCTCAGTGGGAGAGCAGTACTTC. This encodes CASSLQTNPSVGEQYF.

This clonotype has only a few counts. The V gene is TRBV5-4, the J gene TRBJ2-5; D assignment may be TRBD1 or TRBD2 (7 bases each). Trimming shortened V by 2 bases and J by 5 bases, and 13 bases separated the two germline ends. The CDR3 covers 14 residues. CDR1 is SGHNT, CDR2 YYREEE, per germline (reference sequence). CDR3 region: CASSLPGGEETQYF. For the CDR3, the DNA is TGTGCCAGCAGCTTACCAGGGGGGGAGGAGACCCAGTACTTC.

The rearrangement joins TRBV7-8 to TRBJ2-5; 11 bases are a match to TRBD2. Trimming cost V 5 bases and J 2 bases; bases outside gene matches: 10. This CDR3 comprises 17 residues. Germline V gene data show CDR1 as SGHVS and CDR2 as FQNEAQ. Written as DNA, the CDR3 is TGTGCCAGCAGCGCAGTGGGCCGACTAGCGGGGCAAGAGACCCAGTACTTC. Residues: CASSAVGRLAGQETQYF.

This clonotype was counted between two and nine times. This sequence joins TRBV29-1 and TRBJ2-7; 9 positions agree with TRBD1. Germline loops: CDR1 SQVTM, CDR2 ANQGSEA. The junction had 4 bases not matched to a gene; V was cut back by 5 bases and J by 2 bases. This CDR3 region has 13 residues. CDR3 sequence (DNA): TGCAGCGTTCCTGGGACAGGGACCTACGAGCAGTACTTC. This codes for CSVPGTGTYEQYF.

This clonotype showed up many times. J is TRBJ1-6 and V is TRBV12-3 or TRBV12-4, with D hard to call. The CDR3 totals 16 residues. V lost 4 bases and J lost 0, with 10 bases in between. The DNA for the CDR3 is TGTGCCAGCAGTTCGGGCCGGAGCTCCTATAATTCACCCCTCCACTTT. It codes for CASSSGRSSYNSPLHF.